Presented here are 22 T cell receptor beta chains from one specimen sequenced in a study of T cell clones after liver transplantation. Sequencing was performed with immunoSEQ multiplex PCR; in TCRdb, only in-frame clones are kept and a portion is missing. The sample has around 76,000 clones, roughly 80% seen once; the top ten hold approximately 0.79%. The specimen comprised CD4+ T cells from blood, sampled 12 months after liver transplant. These receptors were collected from a human patient who received a liver transplant. Certain T cells may be donor cells from the graft.

The chain is built from TRBV28 and TRBJ1-1; no firm D call. The germline CDR1 and CDR2 sequences are MDHEN and SYDVKM. V was clipped by 1 base and J by 11 bases, with 11 bases between them. The CDR3 totals 12 residues. This CDR3 is CASSLSPSEAFF. CDR3 DNA sequence: TGTGCCAGCAGTTTATCGCCCTCGGAGGCTTTCTTT.

The chain is built from TRBV27 and TRBJ2-7; tentative D call: TRBD1 (6 bases). The CDR3 consists of 15 residues. Trimming removed 5 bases from V and 6 bases from J, with 20 bases in between. Germline-derived CDR1 and CDR2 are MNHEY and SMNVEV (reference sequence). Here the CDR3 DNA reads TGTGCCAGCAGTCCCCTTGGACAGTCTCCTGGCGAGCAGTACTTC. Translation: CASSPLGQSPGEQYF.

This chain connects TRBV29-1 to TRBJ1-5, with TRBD1 as a possible D gene (6 bases). CDR3 size: 13 residues. V lost 7 bases and J lost 6, with 16 bases in between. Germline-derived CDR1 and CDR2 are SQVTM and ANQGSEA. The CDR3 reads CSARRGSGQPQHF. CDR3 nucleotide sequence: TGCAGCGCCCGAAGGGGGTCGGGTCAGCCCCAGCATTTT.

The chain has TRBV4-1 and TRBJ2-5; D perhaps matches TRBD1 (6 bases). With 0 bases removed from V and 2 bases from J, the gap between germline ends came to 16 bases. CDR1 is MGHRA and CDR2 is YSYEKL in the germline V gene. This CDR3 comprises 17 residues. The CDR3 is CASSQDAGVFPQETQYF. In DNA form, the CDR3 reads TGCGCCAGCAGCCAAGATGCAGGGGTCTTCCCTCAAGAGACCCAGTACTTC.

The chain has TRBV2 and TRBJ1-1; TRBD1 agrees at 7 bases. The V gene end was trimmed by 6 bases and the J gene end by 4 bases; junction bases not matched to a gene: 5. CDR1 is SNHLY, CDR2 FYNNEI, per germline. This CDR3 region has 13 residues. This chain's CDR3 is CASSWDSLTEAFF. The CDR3 bases are TGTGCCAGCAGCTGGGACAGTCTCACTGAAGCTTTCTTT. Full variable domain (outside the CDR3, taken from reference TRBV2 and TRBJ1-1): EPEVTQTPSHQVTQMGQEVILRCVPISNHLYFYWYRQILGQKVEFLVSFYNNEISEKSEIFDDQFSVERPDGSNFTLKIRSTKLEDSAMYFCASSWDSLTEAFFGQGTRLTVV.

In its sample, this clone was seen a few times. The V gene is TRBV2, the J gene TRBJ2-1; 10 nucleotides match TRBD1. With V trimmed by 4 bases and J by 9 bases, 6 bases remained unmatched. The CDR3 runs 14 residues. In germline, CDR1 is SNHLY, CDR2 FYNNEI. The CDR3 DNA reads TGTGCCAGCAGTGCCCGGGACAGGGGTTCTGAGCAGTTCTTC. Encoded protein: CASSARDRGSEQFF.

The chain carries TRBV6-6 and TRBJ1-2; D ambiguous. The CDR3 contains 15 residues. Trimming took off 0 bases at V and 0 bases at J, with 8 bases between the two ends. The germline V gene has CDR1 MNHNY and CDR2 SVGAGI (reference sequence). The CDR3 loop is CASSYSSAPNYGYTF. As DNA, the CDR3 is TGTGCCAGCAGTTACTCCAGTGCCCCTAACTATGGCTACACCTTC.

This chain links TRBV27 with TRBJ2-2; the match to TRBD1 covers 10 bases. The CDR3 length is 15 residues. V was clipped by 2 bases and J by 8 bases; unmatched bases: 5. Germline V gene sequence: CDR1 MNHEY, CDR2 SMNVEV (reference sequence). CDR3 DNA: TGTGCCAGCAGTTTAAGGGACAGGGGTTCAGGGGAGCTGTTTTTT. It specifies CASSLRDRGSGELFF.

The V and J genes are TRBV7-8 and TRBJ1-5, with D possibly TRBD1 on 6 matching bases. Trimming cost V 5 bases and J 3 bases, with 26 bases left between them. Germline V gene data show CDR1 as SGHVS and CDR2 as FQNEAQ. The CDR3 loop spans 19 amino acids. The CDR3 bases are TGTGCCAGCAGCCTGATGATGGGGGGTGGGGGCAGGTACAATCAGCCCCAGCATTTT. Protein product: CASSLMMGGGGRYNQPQHF.

The rearrangement links TRBV6-1 to TRBJ2-2; D is uncertain. There are 13 residues in the CDR3. Germline V gene sequence: CDR1 MNHNS, CDR2 SASEGT. V shed 2 bases and J shed 6 bases, with 7 bases lying between them. The CDR3 here is CASSEYLSGELFF. CDR3 in DNA: TGTGCCAGCAGTGAATACCTATCCGGGGAGCTGTTTTTT.

This clone was found a few times. This chain connects TRBV5-1 to TRBJ2-7, with D unresolved. This CDR3 contains 15 residues. Per the germline V gene, CDR1 is SGHRS and CDR2 is YFSETQ. The V gene lost 3 bases and the J gene lost 1 base, with 14 bases spanning the gap. CDR3 coding DNA: TGCGCCAGCAGCTCCAACCTCGACACGTCCTACGAGCAGTACTTC. It is translated as CASSSNLDTSYEQYF.

This clone was counted once. The rearrangement joins TRBV6-5 to TRBJ2-4; D gene uncertain. V was shortened by 10 bases and J by 0 bases, with 13 bases between the two germline ends. The V gene's germline CDR1 is MNHEY and CDR2 SVGAGI. The CDR3 consists of 14 residues. This CDR3 reads CATRIDLAKNIQYF. The CDR3 bases are TGTGCCACCCGCATTGATTTAGCCAAAAACATTCAGTACTTC.

V gene TRBV5-1 combines with J gene TRBJ2-7; 8 bases map to TRBD1. CDR1 is SGHRS, CDR2 YFSETQ, per germline. The CDR3 totals 14 residues. V gave up 1 base and J gave up 7 bases; unmatched junction bases: 7. CDR3 sequence reads: CASSLLTTGEEQYF. The CDR3 coding sequence is TGCGCCAGCAGCTTGCTCACGACAGGGGAAGAGCAGTACTTC.

The chain is built from TRBV11-2 and TRBJ1-3, with a tentative D call TRBD1 (5 bases). Germline V gene data show CDR1 as SGHAT and CDR2 as FQNNGV. Between the trimmed V and J ends, which lost 5 bases and 2 bases, there was a span of 19 bases. CDR3 size: 17 residues. The CDR3 DNA is TGTGCCAGCAGCCCCTTGGGGGGACGGGTCGCTGGAAACACCATATATTTT. Amino acid sequence: CASSPLGGRVAGNTIYF.

This chain joins TRBV2 and TRBJ2-1; D may be TRBD2 (5 bases). Trimming removed 6 bases from V and 11 bases from J, with 11 bases in between. The CDR3 runs to 11 residues. Germline lookup yields CDR1 SNHLY and CDR2 FYNNEI. The CDR3 loop reads CASRGSYQQFF. CDR3 in DNA: TGTGCCAGCAGAGGGAGCTATCAGCAGTTCTTC. Drawing the rest from reference TRBV2 and TRBJ2-1, the complete variable domain is EPEVTQTPSHQVTQMGQEVILRCVPISNHLYFYWYRQILGQKVEFLVSFYNNEISEKSEIFDDQFSVERPDGSNFTLKIRSTKLEDSAMYFCASRGSYQQFFGPGTRLTVL.

J is TRBJ2-1 and V is TRBV7-9, with D possibly matching TRBD2 (5 bases). The CDR3 has 14 residues. The germline V and J ends were trimmed by 1 base and 7 bases, with 11 bases remaining between them. The germline V gene encodes CDR1 SEHNR and CDR2 FQNEAQ (reference sequence). The CDR3 bases are TGTGCCAGCAGCTTAGGGGTCGCGGGTAATGAGCAGTTCTTC. Residues: CASSLGVAGNEQFF.

V is TRBV5-1 and J is TRBJ2-2, with 14 bases aligning to TRBD2. This CDR3 comprises 18 residues. Germline V gives CDR1 SGHRS, CDR2 YFSETQ. With 3 bases clipped from V and 8 bases from J, the junction kept 12 bases outside the gene matches. The CDR3 region has the DNA TGCGCCAGCAGCTCCTCTCCCGGGACTAGCGGGAGTGGAGGGGAGCTGTTTTTT. This gives the protein CASSSSPGTSGSGGELFF.

This clone was observed a few times. The chain is built from TRBV7-9 and TRBJ2-2, with no clear D. The CDR3 totals 12 residues. CDR1 is SEHNR, CDR2 FQNEAQ, per germline (reference sequence). Trimming stripped 1 base from V and 7 bases from J, with 4 bases between. This CDR3 is CASSLEVGELFF. Written as DNA, the CDR3 is TGTGCCAGCAGCTTAGAGGTCGGGGAGCTGTTTTTT.

This clone occurred once. The rearrangement links TRBV29-1 to TRBJ2-1; 11 bases are shared with TRBD2. V lost 6 bases, J lost 5 bases, and 6 bases stayed unmatched. The CDR3 runs to 14 residues. In germline, CDR1 is SQVTM, CDR2 ANQGSEA. As DNA, the CDR3 is TGCAGCGTAGCGGGACTAGCGGAGCACAATGAGCAGTTCTTC. Amino acids: CSVAGLAEHNEQFF.

The genes are TRBV5-4 and TRBJ1-2, with D maybe TRBD1 (6 bases). Trimming removed 2 bases at V and 8 bases at J, with 16 bases between. The CDR3 runs 14 residues. Germline CDR1 reads SGHNT; CDR2 reads YYREEE (reference sequence). CDR3 nucleotides: TGTGCCAGCAGCTTTAAGGTCAGGGGCCTGGGCTACACCTTC. This sequence encodes CASSFKVRGLGYTF.

V and J are TRBV27 and TRBJ2-7; 9 nucleotides match TRBD2. CDR3 length: 15 residues. The V gene's germline CDR1 is MNHEY and CDR2 SMNVEV (reference sequence). V lost 6 bases to trimming and J lost 0 bases; unmatched junction nucleotides: 6. The CDR3 loop is CASSLTSGYSYEQYF. CDR3 bases: TGTGCCAGCAGCCTGACTAGCGGTTACTCCTACGAGCAGTACTTC.

The rearrangement uses TRBV29-1 and TRBJ1-1, with D perhaps TRBD1 (6 bases). The CDR3 has 12 amino acids. Between the trimmed V and J ends, which lost 5 bases and 5 bases, there was a span of 12 bases. The V gene's germline CDR1 is SQVTM and CDR2 ANQGSEA. For the CDR3, the DNA is TGCAGCGTTTCACAGGGTAGGACTGAAGCTTTCTTT. Protein sequence: CSVSQGRTEAFF.